This T cell receptor (beta chain) is from a study of blood T cell repertoires in COVID-19. At the level of the study: PBMCs, B-cell-depleted T cells, or T cells provided the cDNA or gDNA that made up the material.

Assay used: immunoSEQ multiplex PCR; TCRdb lists only in-frame clones, some missing. Here the sample spans roughly 250,000 clones, 80% to 90% being singletons. Trimming shortened V by 0 bases and J by 12 bases, and 12 bases separated the two germline ends. Germline V gene lookup returns CDR1 SGHAT and CDR2 FQNNGV. The CDR3 is 13 residues long. This chain links TRBV11-2 with TRBJ1-5; tentatively, D is TRBD1 (5 bases). The receptor comes from a woman aged 25 to 39 who had recovered from COVID-19. The source material was PBMCs or T cells enriched from blood (not recorded which). The CDR3 here is CASSLDRGRVQHF. The CDR3 bases are TGTGCCAGCAGCTTAGATAGGGGCAGGGTCCAGCATTTT.